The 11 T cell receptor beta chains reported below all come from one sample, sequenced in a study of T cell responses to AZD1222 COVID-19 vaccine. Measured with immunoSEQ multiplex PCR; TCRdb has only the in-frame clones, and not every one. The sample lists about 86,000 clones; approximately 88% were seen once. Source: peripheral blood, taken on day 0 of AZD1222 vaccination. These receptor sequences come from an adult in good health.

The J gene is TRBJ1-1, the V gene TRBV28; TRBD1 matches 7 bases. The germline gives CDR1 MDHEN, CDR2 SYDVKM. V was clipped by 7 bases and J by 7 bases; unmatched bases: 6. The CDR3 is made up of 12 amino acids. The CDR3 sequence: CASINYRGEAFF. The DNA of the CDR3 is TGTGCCAGCATAAACTACAGGGGTGAAGCTTTCTTT.

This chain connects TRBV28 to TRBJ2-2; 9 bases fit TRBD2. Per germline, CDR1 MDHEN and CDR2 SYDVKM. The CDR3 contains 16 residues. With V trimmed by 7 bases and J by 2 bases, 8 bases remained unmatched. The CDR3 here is CASTFQGLANTGELFF. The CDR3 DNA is TGTGCCAGCACTTTTCAGGGACTAGCTAACACCGGGGAGCTGTTTTTT.

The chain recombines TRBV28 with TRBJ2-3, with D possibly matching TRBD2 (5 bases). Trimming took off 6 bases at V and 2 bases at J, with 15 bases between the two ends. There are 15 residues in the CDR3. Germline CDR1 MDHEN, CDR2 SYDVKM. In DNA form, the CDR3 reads TGTGCCAGCAGCCTCTGGGAGCAGGCCACAGATACGCAGTATTTT. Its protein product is CASSLWEQATDTQYF.

The CDR3 loop reads CASSPWPTAATGNQPQHF. The CDR3 DNA follows: TGTGCCAGCAGCCCCTGGCCCACAGCGGCTACGGGCAATCAGCCCCAGCATTTT. This chain links TRBV7-8 with TRBJ1-5; D gene ambiguous. Germline V gene lookup returns CDR1 SGHVS and CDR2 FQNEAQ. This CDR3 contains 18 residues. Trimming removed 5 bases from V and 2 bases from J, with 22 bases in between.

The CDR3 nucleotides read TGTGCCAGCAGCGTGGATTTCCAAGAGACCCAGTACTTC. Translated: CASSVDFQETQYF. The gene calls are TRBV5-4 and TRBJ2-5; no reliable D call. From germline, CDR1 is SGHNT and CDR2 YYREEE (reference sequence). The length of the CDR3 is 13 residues. The V end lost 4 bases, the J end lost 1 base, and 8 bases lay between the germline ends.

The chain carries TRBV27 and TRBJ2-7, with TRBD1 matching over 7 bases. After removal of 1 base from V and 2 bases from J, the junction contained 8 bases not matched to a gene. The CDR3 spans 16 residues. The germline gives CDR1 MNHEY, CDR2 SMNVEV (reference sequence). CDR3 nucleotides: TGTGCCAGCAGTTTATTAGGCAGGGGGTCGACCTACGAGCAGTACTTC. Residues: CASSLLGRGSTYEQYF.

CDR3 nucleotide sequence: TGTGCCAGCAGCTTACGGACGGGCCCCGAGCAGTACTTC. Translated, it gives CASSLRTGPEQYF. The chain couples TRBV11-3 to TRBJ2-7; D is ambiguous. From germline, CDR1 is SGHNT and CDR2 YENEEA. There are 13 residues in the CDR3. V was trimmed by 2 bases and J by 6 bases, leaving 11 bases between them.

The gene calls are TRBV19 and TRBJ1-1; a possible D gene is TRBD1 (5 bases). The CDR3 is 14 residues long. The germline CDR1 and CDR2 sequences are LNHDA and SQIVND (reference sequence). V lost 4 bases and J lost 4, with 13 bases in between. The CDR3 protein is CASSNWDQGTEAFF. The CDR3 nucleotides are TGTGCCAGTAGTAATTGGGATCAGGGCACTGAAGCTTTCTTT.

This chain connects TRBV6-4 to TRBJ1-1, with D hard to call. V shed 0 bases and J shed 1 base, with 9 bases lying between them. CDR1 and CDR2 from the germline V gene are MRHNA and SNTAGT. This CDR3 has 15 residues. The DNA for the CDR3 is TGTGCCAGCAGTGACTCGTATCCACCGAACACTGAAGCTTTCTTT. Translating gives CASSDSYPPNTEAFF.

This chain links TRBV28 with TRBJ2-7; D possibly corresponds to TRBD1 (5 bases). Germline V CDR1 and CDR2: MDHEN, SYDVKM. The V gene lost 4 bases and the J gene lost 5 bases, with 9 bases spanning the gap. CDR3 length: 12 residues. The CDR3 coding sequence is TGTGCCAGCAGTTCAGGGTCCGACGAGCAGTACTTC. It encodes CASSSGSDEQYF.

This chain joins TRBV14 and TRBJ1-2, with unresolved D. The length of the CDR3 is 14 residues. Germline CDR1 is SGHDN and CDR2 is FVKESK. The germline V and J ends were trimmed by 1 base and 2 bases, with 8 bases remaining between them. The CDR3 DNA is TGTGCCAGCAGCCAAGGCGGTTTCAACTATGGCTACACCTTC. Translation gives CASSQGGFNYGYTF.